This T cell receptor (beta chain) was recorded in a study of blood T cell repertoires in COVID-19. At the level of the study: COVID-19 samples, acute and convalescent, were from the United States, Italy and Spain. T cells, B-cell-depleted T cells, or PBMCs supplied cDNA or gDNA.

Germline V gives CDR1 GTSNPN, CDR2 SVGIG (reference sequence). V lost 5 bases and J lost 4; bases outside the gene matches: 4. The CDR3 runs to 13 residues. Authors' analysis steps: Scientists estimated how many nucleated cells there were by amplifying reference gene primers. Clones were sequenced by immunoSEQ multiplex PCR, and TCRdb holds only the in-frame ones, with some missing. D and trimming come from the DNA, and the V and J calls and clone size come from that table. The data hold roughly 430,000 clones, with roughly 87% observed a single time. Assignments of participants to cohorts depended upon their own reported clinical history.

The chain combines TRBV30 with TRBJ1-5, with 8 nucleotides matching TRBD1. Sequenced input: PBMCs or T cells enriched from blood (not recorded which). The source is a woman aged 40 to 50 with acute COVID-19. DNA of the CDR3: TGTGCCTGGGACAGGGGACTAAATCAGCCCCAGCATTTT. Protein product: CAWDRGLNQPQHF. Full variable domain (missing parts from reference TRBV30 and TRBJ1-5): SQTIHQWPATLVQPVGSPLSLECTVEGTSNPNLYWYRQAAGRGLQLLFYSVGIGQISSEVPQNLSASRPQDRQFILSSKKLLLSDSGFYLCAWDRGLNQPQHFGDGTRLSIL.